This T cell receptor beta chain was sequenced for a study of glioma-infiltrating T cells. Study-wide context: Presurgical dexamethasone in glioma patients lasted six or fewer days. Findings of the study overall: CDR3 overlap between tissue and blood was very small. Above-expected tissue-blood divergence occurred in all gliomas, most in low-grade ones. A blood CDR3 motif signature was depleted in highly divergent patients.

On this clonotype itself: Its cognate antigen is unknown. Since a much larger clone is just one base distant, this may be a read error.

The iRepertoire nested amplicon-rescue multiplex PCR amplified TCR alpha and beta CDR3s from RNA. TCRdb called the multiplex PCR reads again in MiXCR, with one record for every CDR3 protein. Among more than 350,000 distinct CDR3 sequences, 41% were seen once, and the ten largest hold more than 10%. V gave up 1 base and J gave up 4 bases; unmatched junction bases: 5. The CDR3 is 16 residues long. CDR1 is LNHNV, CDR2 YYDKDF, per germline (reference sequence). Sequencing was carried out using glioma tissue, nonneoplastic brain tissue, or PBMCs (not recorded which). The chain recombines TRBV15 with TRBJ2-1, with 9 bases identical to TRBD2. This receptor was taken from a human donor with low-grade glioma or glioblastoma, undergoing nonglioma brain surgery, or in good health (not recorded which). The CDR3 loop is CATSRAPAGGYNEQFF. The CDR3 nucleotides read TGTGCCACCAGCAGAGCACCGGCGGGGGGGTACAATGAGCAGTTCTTC.